The 3 T cell receptor beta chains reported below all come from one sample, sequenced in a study of beta chain features in type 1 diabetes. The authors reverse transcribed all of the isolated RNA, so sequencing captured expressed TCRB transcripts. Profiled with immunoSEQ multiplex PCR; TCRdb holds only in-frame clones, not every one. The repertoire holds about 220,000 clones, under 13% seen once, with 1% to 1.5% in the top ten. Sample: central memory CD4+ T cells from blood. The receptors originated from a man between 18 and 29 years old in good health.

Worth noting for this clone: A read error is possible here, since a much larger clone lies one base away. The same CDR3 can be traced to other DNA sequences in this sample. The V gene is TRBV5-1, the J gene TRBJ2-5; no definite D call. V was shortened by 0 bases and J by 6 bases, with 3 bases between the two germline ends. Germline CDR1 SGHRS, CDR2 YFSETQ. This CDR3 has 11 amino acids. This CDR3 is CASSLGKTQYF. CDR3 bases: TGCGCCAGCAGCTTGGGAAAGACCCAGTACTTC.

This chain links TRBV30 with TRBJ1-5; the match to TRBD1 covers 7 bases. CDR1 GTSNPN and CDR2 SVGIG come from the germline V gene (reference sequence). This CDR3 has 13 residues. With V trimmed by 5 bases and J by 5 bases, 6 bases remained unmatched. DNA for the CDR3: TGTGCCTGGGAAGGGGGCGGAGATCAGCCCCAGCATTTT. This translates into CAWEGGGDQPQHF.

This clone showed up many times. V usage is TRBV11-1 and J usage is TRBJ2-3; TRBD2 matches 7 bases. V lost 3 bases and J lost 1; bases outside the gene matches: 13. The CDR3 loop spans 18 amino acids. Germline V lookup: CDR1 SGHAT, CDR2 FQDESV (reference sequence). The CDR3 region has the DNA TGTGCCAGCAGCTTTAGTAGGGCTCTAGCGGCCCGCACAGATACGCAGTATTTT. This sequence encodes CASSFSRALAARTDTQYF. The full variable domain, in which reference TRBV11-1 and TRBJ2-3 provide the parts outside the CDR3, is EAEVAQSPRYKITEKSQAVAFWCDPISGHATLYWYRQILGQGPELLVQFQDESVVDDSQLPKDRFSAERLKGVDSTLKIQPAELGDSAMYLCASSFSRALAARTDTQYFGPGTRLTVL.